This TCR beta chain came from a study of T cell responses to AZD1222 COVID-19 vaccine. The CDR3 totals 12 residues. Germline V gene data show CDR1 as SQVTM and CDR2 as ANQGSEA. V lost 4 bases and J 1 base, leaving 8 bases between the germline ends. Using immunoSEQ multiplex PCR, the repertoire was profiled, and TCRdb retains in-frame clones only, with some absent. The sample carries around 150,000 clones, 84% recorded once. This receptor was taken from an adult in good health. The sample consisted of peripheral blood, taken on day 0 of AZD1222 vaccination. This chain connects TRBV29-1 to TRBJ2-7, with unresolved D. CDR3 loop: CSVVGGSYEQYF. In nucleotides, the CDR3 is TGCAGCGTTGTTGGTGGATCCTACGAGCAGTACTTC.